This TCR beta chain was profiled in a study of T cell responses to AZD1222 COVID-19 vaccine (dated by TCRdb to the early 2020s). A note on the overall study: AZD1222 recipients whose second dose came at about 4 weeks and those whose second dose came at about 12 weeks were combined into one group, since spike-specific TCR depth and breadth did not differ between the two schedules. Trial participants were enrolled into age subgroups of 18-55, 56-69 and 70-plus years, which contained about 150, 27 and 61 TCR-sequenced participants, respectively. TCR sequencing was performed for roughly 250 trial participants, of whom around 200 were given two doses of AZD1222 and around 26 were given two doses of MenACWY control vaccine. Study-level results and caveats: Because no day 14 peak-response samples were available, repertoires were characterized only after the peak T cell response. Epitopes outside the regions mutated in the B.1.351 and B.1.1.7 variants were reportedly recognized by nearly half of the unique spike-specific TCRs. In the small 56-69-year group, the increase in depth fell short of significance, most likely because of low power. Participants were mostly white British and included more females than males, and it was suggested by the authors that clonal diversity may have been underestimated. CD4 TCRs associated with the vaccine covered the entire spike protein, and the dominant responses were in regions 160-218 and 743-854. After two AZD1222 doses, both the breadth and the depth of spike-specific TCRs were significantly higher than at day 0 and than in MenACWY recipients. Only six or seven AZD1222 recipients were SARS-CoV-2 seropositive at baseline, limiting conclusions about previously exposed vaccinees.

The CDR3 regions of human TCRbeta chains were analyzed by immunosequencing. The paper's processing steps were these. TCRs in the repertoires were compared against a reference library of SARS-CoV-2-specific TCRs that had been generated with the MIRA antigen-specificity platform. Breadth meant the fraction of unique TCRs that were SARS-CoV-2-associated, whereas depth meant the fraction of total T cells that were SARS-CoV-2-associated. Using the MIRA data, every spike-specific TCR was mapped to the spike region that the TCR reacted to and assigned to either a CD4 or a CD8 class. Log10-transformed breadth and depth values were compared by one-way ANOVA with Sidak's multiple comparisons tests. TCRdb obtained this table from immuneACCESS and retained in-frame rearrangements with V and J assigned. These tables miss some clones; where compared with another copy, unresolved V genes account for less than half of the shortfall, and the remainder is unexplained. Clonal size and the V and J genes are those of that table, whereas D and trimming came from the DNA. This sample gives fewer than 120,000 clones in total; 88% of them show up just once. The biggest ten clones account for 1.6% of the sample.

As encoded in the germline V gene, CDR1 is SGHRS while CDR2 is YFSETQ. The CDR3 sequence holds 19 residues, the cysteine and phenylalanine included. Of all the DNA, just the CDR3 is kept, 57 bases in frame from base 1. At the junction V is shortened by 4 bases and J by 0 bases; bases outside the gene matches: 16. On this clone: There is no known antigen for this receptor. Per-nucleotide qualities are absent, and no much larger clonotype sits a single base away.

In the paper's terms, the time point label means: baseline before first vaccination. Vaccinee samples were obtained from the UK trials COV001 and COV002, which included a single-blind randomized controlled phase 2/3 trial of AZD1222 (ChAdOx1 nCoV-19) in healthy adults. Trial participant PBMC samples were collected at day 0 and day 28 after the second dose for TCRbeta chain sequencing. Sequenced here: peripheral blood, sampled on day 0 of AZD1222 vaccination. The TCR sequence derives from an adult in good health. The sequence joins TRBV5-1 to TRBJ1-1; 9 of the junction bases match TRBD1. The DNA sequence is given as TGCGCCAGCAGCCTAGGAGGGGGGACAGGGACTATCATGAACACTGAAGCTTTCTTT. This encodes CASSLGGGTGTIMNTEAFF.